The clone carrying this T cell receptor beta chain occurred many times. Its matching antigen is unknown. The data originate from a study of molecular identifiers for immune sequencing clone quantification. Bulk TCR libraries were made with methods that had been previously described and with listed TCR primers. TCRdb independently ran MiXCR on the PCR reads; one entry per CDR3 protein. The top ten clones hold approximately 0.85% of a sample with fewer than 350,000 distinct CDR3 sequences, about 22% of them seen once. This CDR3 is built from 14 residues. Trimming cost V 5 bases and J 3 bases, with 12 bases left between them. Every naive CD8 library was made from between about 18,000 and 1,100,000 sorted cells with 10%, 30% or 50% RNA. Using a CD8+CD4-CCR7+CD45RA+ phenotype, naive CD8 T cells were sorted. Whole-study findings and limits: Naive cells had under 1% of molecules in clones above 20 RNA copies, effectors over 99%.

The TCR sequence derives from a human donor in good health. Some libraries in this study had Jurkat cell RNA spiked in. V gene TRBV12-3 or TRBV12-4 combines with J gene TRBJ2-3; D is ambiguous. The sample comprised naive CD8+ T cells from blood, with Jurkat cell RNA spiked in. Noted subset: FACS-sorted CD8+CD4-CCR7+CD45RA+ naive T cells. CDR3 DNA sequence: TGTGCCAGCAGTCCGAGGTGGGCTACAGATACGCAGTATTTT. Translated: CASSPRWATDTQYF.